This TCR beta chain was captured in a study of blood T cell repertoires in COVID-19. This clone was counted between two and nine times. Germline-derived CDR1 and CDR2 are SNHLY and FYNNEI. Trimming took 4 bases from V and 4 from J, leaving 8 bases between them. The CDR3 is 13 residues long. Per the study methods: Amplification of reference gene primers was used by the study to estimate nucleated cell counts. Generated by immunoSEQ multiplex PCR, the TCRdb table keeps only in-frame clones and is missing some. That table is the source of V, J and clone size, and D and trimming were worked out from the DNA. The table lists around 25,000 clones, over 75% of them singletons, with about 8% in the top ten.

The J gene is TRBJ1-5, the V gene TRBV2, with D possibly matching TRBD1 (5 bases). This clonotype originated in a woman aged 45-65 years with active COVID-19. Material for sequencing was peripheral blood. CDR3 in amino acids: CASSVPGNQPQHF. CDR3 in DNA: TGTGCCAGCAGTGTCCCAGGGAATCAGCCCCAGCATTTT. Full variable domain (rest looked up from reference TRBV2 and TRBJ1-5): EPEVTQTPSHQVTQMGQEVILRCVPISNHLYFYWYRQILGQKVEFLVSFYNNEISEKSEIFDDQFSVERPDGSNFTLKIRSTKLEDSAMYFCASSVPGNQPQHFGDGTRLSIL.